Each of the 5 T cell receptor beta chains below was sequenced from the same sample in a study of T cells in localized non-small cell lung cancer. Sequencing used immunoSEQ multiplex PCR; TCRdb keeps in-frame clones, though not all of them. The sample consists of 45,000 to 60,000 clones, just over 85% of them appearing once. Sequencing used peripheral blood, obtained before any cancer treatment. Receptors were obtained from a woman aged 40 to 75 with stage I lung adenocarcinoma.

The gene calls are TRBV9 and TRBJ1-2; the match to TRBD1 covers 8 bases. The CDR3 extends over 14 amino acids. Germline-derived CDR1 and CDR2 are SGDLS and YYNGEE. Losses at the gene ends were 4 bases for V and 2 bases for J; bases not matched to a gene: 4. CDR3 amino acids: CASSSRQGNYGYTF. CDR3 nucleotides: TGTGCCAGCAGCTCCAGACAGGGGAACTATGGCTACACCTTC.

This rearrangement joins TRBV5-4 to TRBJ1-2, with D hard to call. Germline loops: CDR1 SGHNT, CDR2 YYREEE (reference sequence). This CDR3 has 15 residues. Trimming took 7 bases from V and 2 from J, leaving 18 bases between them. The CDR3 sequence: CASQMSSSKNYGYTF. In nucleotides, the CDR3 is TGTGCCAGCCAGATGTCCAGCTCTAAGAACTATGGCTACACCTTC.

This sequence joins TRBV25-1 and TRBJ1-6; D might be TRBD1 (5 bases). Germline V CDR1 and CDR2: MGHDK, SYGVNS. Trimming took 8 bases from V and 9 from J, leaving 14 bases between them. The CDR3 consists of 13 residues. CDR3 nucleotide sequence: TGTGCCAGCTCGGGACGCATGACTTCACCCCTCCACTTT. Translation: CASSGRMTSPLHF.

The chain couples TRBV10-2 to TRBJ1-5; D unresolved. V was clipped by 2 bases and J by 3 bases, with 11 bases between them. Germline V lookup: CDR1 WSHSY, CDR2 SAAADI. CDR3 length: 15 amino acids. CDR3 loop: CASSEEDWNNQPQHF. DNA for the CDR3: TGCGCCAGCAGTGAGGAAGATTGGAACAATCAGCCCCAGCATTTT.

The chain's CDR3 is CASSPGGRATQYF. CDR3 coding DNA: TGTGCCAGCAGCCCCGGGGGCCGAGCGACCCAGTACTTC. The chain uses TRBV7-2 and TRBJ2-5; D might be TRBD1 or TRBD2, each matching 6 bases. This CDR3 spans 13 amino acids. V lost 5 bases and J 7 bases, leaving 14 bases between the germline ends. CDR1 and CDR2 (germline): SGHTA, FQGNSA.